This paragraph reports one T cell receptor beta chain. Its cognate antigen is unknown. This sample is drawn from a study of T cell clusters in autoimmune cytopenias. Overall study: TRB sequencing had a median approximately 50,000 reads and 2,500 or so distinct clonotypes per sample. The study's findings and limits: TRB repertoire shifts in secondary cytopenia and chronic lymphocytic leukemia mostly reflected lymphoma, not autoimmunity. Primary autoimmune cytopenia patients seemingly lacked the physiological T cell clusters found in healthy donors.

Each sample's input was roughly 270 ng genomic DNA, 35,000 to 40,000 genome equivalents. The CDR3 totals 14 residues. In germline, CDR1 is MNHEY, CDR2 SVGEGT. TRB was amplified by touch-down multiplex PCR, primer pools A and B combined. TCRdb reanalyzed the multiplex PCR reads, giving one entry per CDR3 protein sequence and no DNA. This sample lists more than 12,000 distinct CDR3 sequences; its ten largest clones have 3% to 4%. The sample was also linked to a second study, of T cell repertoires in aging, cancer and after chemotherapy. That investigation notes: In healthy donors, age-related TCR diversity loss mainly reflected lost richness.

The J gene is TRBJ2-7, the V gene TRBV6-2 or TRBV6-3; TCRdb outputs TRBD2, but without DNA this stays unchecked. This TCR derives from a human donor in good health. The sequenced sample consisted of peripheral blood. The CDR3 protein is CASAFSAGGYEQYF.